The TCR beta chain under discussion was sequenced for a study of STAT5B mutations in CD4+ large granular lymphocyte leukemia. This table comes from immunoSEQ multiplex PCR, and its TCRdb copy is limited to in-frame clones, with some not included. The sample consists of more than 25,000 clones, 65% to 85% of them appearing once. Points on this clone: Its antigen is currently unknown.

Study outcomes and limitations: Patient CD4-sorted repertoires looked more clonal than healthy CD4+ repertoires, even without putative leukemic clones. TRBV06-family usage was enriched in top patient clones (8/27) versus controls (2/35). Data were not HLA-matched across samples. No patients shared main leukemic clonotypes, though around 24% appeared at low frequency elsewhere.

Germline CDR1 reads SGHTA; CDR2 reads FQGTGA. Between the trimmed V and J ends, which lost 3 bases and 1 base, there was a span of 10 bases. The CDR3 extends over 16 amino acids. The chain uses TRBV7-3 and TRBJ2-6; D unclear. This sequence originates from a human donor in good health. The sequenced material came from CD4+ T cells from blood buffy coats. The CDR3 DNA follows: TGTGCCAGCAGCTTTTCGGGCGGTTCTGGGGCCAACGTCCTGACTTTC. Residues: CASSFSGGSGANVLTF.